This TCR beta chain came from a study of beta chain features in type 1 diabetes. Study conclusions and caveats: In every one of the four CD4+ subsets, TCRB CDR3s were moderately but significantly shorter in Type 1 diabetes patients.

The whole isolated RNA underwent reverse transcription, so sequencing captured expressed TCRB transcripts. The data were produced by immunoSEQ multiplex PCR, yet TCRdb's version contains in-frame clones alone and is incomplete. The table lists around 70,000 clones, approximately 50% of them singletons. CD45RO/CCR7/CD25/CD127/CD95/CD27 sorting isolated CD4+ naive, central memory, regulatory and stem cell-like memory cells. This clone showed up just once. The antigen remains unidentified. Input material: central memory CD4+ T cells from blood. This TCR derives from a man aged 25-40 years with type 1 diabetes.

CDR3 DNA sequence: TGTGCCAGCAGCCGGGACAGGAGTTCCTACAATGAGCAGTTCTTC. It codes for CASSRDRSSYNEQFF. V and J are TRBV2 and TRBJ2-1, with 8 positions matching TRBD1. Germline V CDR1 and CDR2: SNHLY, FYNNEI. V shed 6 bases, J shed 1 base, and the junction held 5 bases outside the gene matches. This CDR3 comprises 15 residues.